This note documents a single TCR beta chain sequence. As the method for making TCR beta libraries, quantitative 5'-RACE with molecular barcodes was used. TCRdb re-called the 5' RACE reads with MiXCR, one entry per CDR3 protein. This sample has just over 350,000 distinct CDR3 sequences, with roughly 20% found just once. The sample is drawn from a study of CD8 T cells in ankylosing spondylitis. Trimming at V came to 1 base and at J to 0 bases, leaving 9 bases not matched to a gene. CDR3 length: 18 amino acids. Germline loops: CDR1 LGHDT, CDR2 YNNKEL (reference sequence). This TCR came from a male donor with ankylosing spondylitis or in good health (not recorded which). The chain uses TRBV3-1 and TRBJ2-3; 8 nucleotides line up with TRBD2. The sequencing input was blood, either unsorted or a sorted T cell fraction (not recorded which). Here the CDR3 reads CASSQGLAGTTSTDTQYF. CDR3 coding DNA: TGTGCCAGCAGCCAAGGGCTAGCGGGTACCACTAGCACAGATACGCAGTATTTT.